This passage covers 24 T cell receptor beta chains from one sample sequenced in a study of cytomegalovirus exposure and HLA in healthy donors. The PCR had 60 Vbeta and 13 Jbeta primers. Sequencing was performed with immunoSEQ multiplex PCR; in TCRdb, only in-frame clones are kept and a portion is missing. The data show roughly 98,000 clones, with roughly three quarters seen just once and around 7.2% held by the top ten. Sequenced input: PBMCs. These receptors came from a female donor in good health and CMV-seronegative.

The chain employs TRBV2 and TRBJ2-7; 9 nucleotides agree with TRBD2. The junction had 3 bases not matched to a gene; V was cut back by 9 bases and J by 3 bases. Germline V gene data show CDR1 as SNHLY and CDR2 as FYNNEI. The CDR3 contains 12 residues. The CDR3 reads CASSSGVYEQYF. In DNA form, the CDR3 reads TGTGCCAGTTCTAGCGGGGTCTACGAGCAGTACTTC.

The chain uses TRBV10-1 and TRBJ2-5; 9 bases match TRBD1. The DNA end favors TRBJ2-7, so the J call may be wrong. There are 13 residues in the CDR3. In germline, CDR1 is WNHNN, CDR2 SYGVQD (reference sequence). The CDR3 nucleotides are TGCGCCAGCAGTAGGGACAGGGCATACGAGCAGTACTTC. Its translation is CASSRDRAYEQYF.

This clone has just a few counts. The chain is built from TRBV11-2 and TRBJ2-7, with D perhaps TRBD2 (6 bases). The germline gives CDR1 SGHAT, CDR2 FQNNGV. The V end was cut by 4 bases, the J end by 6 bases, with 19 bases between. The length of the CDR3 is 15 residues. DNA of the CDR3: TGTGCCAGCAGCTCTCTTCCGGGACCCGGGGGCGAGCAGTACTTC. Amino acids: CASSSLPGPGGEQYF.

The chain recombines TRBV30 with TRBJ1-4; perhaps TRBD1 as D (5 bases). Per germline, CDR1 GTSNPN and CDR2 SVGIG (reference sequence). The V and J ends lost 0 bases and 1 base respectively, with 12 bases between them. The CDR3 loop spans 16 amino acids. The CDR3 loop is CAWSVGQGETNEKLFF. CDR3 in DNA: TGTGCCTGGAGTGTAGGGCAGGGCGAAACTAATGAAAAACTGTTTTTT.

The chain recombines TRBV5-4 with TRBJ1-1; D perhaps matches TRBD1 (6 bases). The CDR3 is 15 residues long. The germline V gene has CDR1 SGHNT and CDR2 YYREEE (reference sequence). V lost 0 bases to trimming and J lost 0 bases, with 9 bases between them. CDR3 sequence reads: CASSLAGQLNTEAFF. DNA for the CDR3: TGTGCCAGCAGCTTGGCTGGACAGTTGAACACTGAAGCTTTCTTT.

CDR3 DNA sequence: TGCAGTGCTGACGCTCGGGATGAGCAGTTCTTC. Its protein product is CSADARDEQFF. This rearrangement joins TRBV20-1 to TRBJ2-1; D not resolved. Germline values: CDR1 DFQATT, CDR2 SNEGSKA (reference sequence). The length of the CDR3 is 11 residues. Trimming took off 5 bases at V and 8 bases at J, with 10 bases between the two ends.

The chain has TRBV21-1 and TRBJ1-2; TRBD1, the table's D call, was not compared with the DNA. TRBV21-1 is a known pseudogene. The CDR3 runs to 11 residues. Written as DNA, the CDR3 is TGTGCCAGGGGACAGGGCTTTGGCTACACCTTC. This translates into CARGQGFGYTF.

The chain joins TRBV30 to TRBJ1-3; D perhaps matches TRBD1 (6 bases). Germline CDR1 is GTSNPN and CDR2 is SVGIG (reference sequence). V lost 5 bases to trimming and J lost 0 bases, with 11 bases between them. This CDR3 has 14 amino acids. This CDR3 is CAWAAGDSGNTIYF. The CDR3 coding sequence is TGTGCCTGGGCCGCAGGGGACTCTGGAAACACCATATATTTT.

This chain uses TRBV11-3 with TRBJ2-1; tentative D call: TRBD2 (6 bases). This CDR3 comprises 16 residues. V was pared by 1 base and J by 3 bases, with 13 bases between. Germline V gene lookup returns CDR1 SGHNT and CDR2 YENEEA. Here the CDR3 reads CASSLVGEDRYNEQFF. Written as DNA, the CDR3 is TGTGCCAGCAGCTTAGTTGGGGAGGATCGCTACAATGAGCAGTTCTTC.

V and J are TRBV5-1 and TRBJ1-4; D gene unclear. The CDR3 covers 17 residues. From germline, CDR1 is SGHRS and CDR2 YFSETQ. With 0 bases removed from V and 0 bases from J, the gap between germline ends came to 12 bases. CDR3 bases: TGCGCCAGCAGCTTGGGAGGGTTAATGGCAACTAATGAAAAACTGTTTTTT. This codes for CASSLGGLMATNEKLFF.

The count of this clone is one. The CDR3 DNA is TGTGCCACCAGCAGGGAAGGACACGCTAACTATGGCTACACCTTC. Translated, it gives CATSREGHANYGYTF. V is TRBV15 and J is TRBJ1-2; D may be TRBD1 (5 bases). Between the trimmed V and J ends, which lost 3 bases and 0 bases, there was a span of 11 bases. CDR3 length: 15 residues. Germline CDR1 LNHNV, CDR2 YYDKDF (reference sequence).

This chain links TRBV19 with TRBJ1-2; 9 positions match TRBD1. The V and J ends lost 4 bases and 2 bases, in that order; junction bases with no gene match: 5. The length of the CDR3 is 15 residues. Germline V gene lookup returns CDR1 LNHDA and CDR2 SQIVND (reference sequence). CDR3 sequence: CASSTWTGENYGYTF. The DNA of the CDR3 is TGTGCCAGTAGTACCTGGACAGGGGAGAACTATGGCTACACCTTC. The whole variable domain, filled in from reference TRBV19 and TRBJ1-2, reads DGGITQSPKYLFRKEGQNVTLSCEQNLNHDAMYWYRQDPGQGLRLIYYSQIVNDFQKGDIAEGYSVSREKKESFPLTVTSAQKNPTAFYLCASSTWTGENYGYTFGSGTRLTVV.

This chain joins TRBV5-1 and TRBJ1-4; 8 nucleotides line up with TRBD1. V gave up 0 bases and J gave up 3 bases; unmatched junction bases: 4. CDR3 length: 16 amino acids. Germline CDR1 reads SGHRS; CDR2 reads YFSETQ. The CDR3 protein is CASSLATGDSNEKLFF. DNA of the CDR3: TGCGCCAGCAGCTTGGCGACAGGGGATTCTAATGAAAAACTGTTTTTT.

The chain couples TRBV11-3 to TRBJ2-1; TRBD2 matches 8 bases. This CDR3 is built from 15 residues. After removal of 2 bases from V and 2 bases from J, the junction contained 2 bases not matched to a gene. Per germline, CDR1 SGHNT and CDR2 YENEEA. The CDR3 protein is CASSLYSGTYNEQFF. In DNA, the CDR3 is TGTGCCAGCAGCTTATATAGCGGGACCTACAATGAGCAGTTCTTC.

V is TRBV14 and J is TRBJ2-7, with D possibly being TRBD1 (5 bases). Deletions cut 5 bases from V and 0 bases from J, with 8 bases between. The CDR3 covers 13 residues. Germline CDR1 SGHDN, CDR2 FVKESK. CDR3 sequence: CASSATASYEQYF. In nucleotides, the CDR3 is TGTGCCAGCAGCGCGACAGCCTCCTACGAGCAGTACTTC.

The CDR3 here is CASKIGQGGEKLFF. The CDR3 DNA reads TGTGCCAGCAAGATTGGGCAGGGAGGGGAAAAACTGTTTTTT. J is TRBJ1-4 and V is TRBV27; a weak D match, TRBD1 (5 bases). CDR1 is MNHEY and CDR2 is SMNVEV in the germline V gene (reference sequence). CDR3 length equals 14 residues. The germline V and J ends were trimmed by 7 bases and 8 bases, with 17 bases remaining between them.

The rearrangement uses TRBV6-1 and TRBJ1-1, with 8 bases matching TRBD1. The V gene end was trimmed by 6 bases and the J gene end by 5 bases; junction bases not matched to a gene: 5. The CDR3 length is 13 residues. Germline V gene data show CDR1 as MNHNS and CDR2 as SASEGT. The CDR3 protein is CASSVNRGTEAFF. The CDR3, as DNA: TGTGCCAGCAGCGTCAACAGGGGGACTGAAGCTTTCTTT.

The chain has TRBV11-3 and TRBJ2-5, with unresolved D. The length of the CDR3 is 16 residues. Per the germline V gene, CDR1 is SGHNT and CDR2 is YENEEA. V lost 5 bases to trimming and J lost 5 bases, with 21 bases between them. The CDR3 DNA reads as TGTGCCAGCAGCCGTGGAGAGTCCTCTCAACTCGAGACCCAGTACTTC. Amino acid sequence: CASSRGESSQLETQYF.

This clone was picked up one time. CDR3 nucleotides: TGTGCCAGCAGCTTAAACCGAGGGGAGCAGTACTTC. Protein sequence: CASSLNRGEQYF. J is TRBJ2-7 and V is TRBV7-3, with D possibly matching TRBD2 (5 bases). In germline, CDR1 is SGHTA, CDR2 FQGTGA. The CDR3 contains 12 residues. The ends were cut back, 1 base at V and 7 bases at J, with 8 bases in the middle.

The V and J genes are TRBV20-1 and TRBJ2-5; D ambiguous. The CDR3 totals 11 residues. The germline V gene encodes CDR1 DFQATT and CDR2 SNEGSKA (reference sequence). V lost 7 bases and J 5 bases, leaving 11 bases between the germline ends. CDR3 coding DNA: TGCAGTGGTGAAGCTCGGGAGACCCAGTACTTC. It specifies CSGEARETQYF.

This chain joins TRBV11-3 and TRBJ2-5; 10 bases map to TRBD1. The J call may be mistaken, given a closer DNA end match to TRBJ2-7. This CDR3 is built from 14 residues. Germline loops: CDR1 SGHNT, CDR2 YENEEA. The CDR3 bases are TGTGCCAGCAGCCCCCCCGGGACAGGGGTCGAGCAGTACTTC. Protein: CASSPPGTGVEQYF.

The chain joins TRBV7-3 to TRBJ2-3; 12 bases line up with TRBD1. The V and J ends lost 4 bases and 0 bases, in that order; junction bases with no gene match: 5. Germline values: CDR1 SGHTA, CDR2 FQGTGA. There are 17 residues in the CDR3. The DNA of the CDR3 is TGTGCCAGCAGCTCATGGGGACAGGGGGCTAGCACAGATACGCAGTATTTT. Translating gives CASSSWGQGASTDTQYF. Combining the CDR3 with reference TRBV7-3 and TRBJ2-3 gives the whole variable domain GAGVSQTPSNKVTEKGKYVELRCDPISGHTALYWYRQSLGQGPEFLIYFQGTGAADDSGLPNDRFFAVRPEGSVSTLKIQRTERGDSAVYLCASSSWGQGASTDTQYFGPGTRLTVL.

The genes are TRBV4-1 and TRBJ1-5, with 7 bases aligning to TRBD1. CDR1 and CDR2 from the germline V gene are MGHRA and YSYEKL. V shed 2 bases, J shed 7 bases, and the junction held 5 bases outside the gene matches. The CDR3 is made up of 14 amino acids. The CDR3 region is CASSQPQGQQPQHF. CDR3 DNA sequence: TGCGCCAGCAGCCAACCACAGGGGCAACAGCCCCAGCATTTT.

Only a few counts were recorded for this clone. The chain has TRBV4-1 and TRBJ1-1; D is perhaps TRBD1 (5 bases). V lost 10 bases, J lost 1 base, and 13 bases lay in between. Per germline, CDR1 MGHRA and CDR2 YSYEKL. The CDR3 runs to 13 residues. The CDR3 bases are TGCGCCACCTCCGGGGGTAGGAACACTGAAGCTTTCTTT. Its translation is CATSGGRNTEAFF.